This T cell receptor (beta chain) was recovered during a study of beta chain features in type 1 diabetes. Whole-study results and caveats: There were fewer insertions and more deletions at the VDJ junctions of type 1 diabetes patients. A potential influence of HLA type upon TCRB rearrangement remained unresolved herein. Sequencing of cDNA might inflate the share of cells that strongly express TCR.

All of the isolated RNA was reverse transcribed, so expressed TCRB transcripts were sequenced. The table came from immunoSEQ multiplex PCR; TCRdb's copy has only in-frame clones and leaves some out. Of hundreds of thousands of clones in the sample, roughly 12% were seen once. This clone was seen a handful of times. Its antigen is not known. The sequenced material came from naive CD4+ T cells from blood. This sequence was found in a man younger than 35 in good health.

CDR3 bases: TGTGCCAGTAGCGGCCACGTGAGGGAGCAGTACTTC. It encodes CASSGHVREQYF. The genes are TRBV5-4 and TRBJ2-7; D is perhaps TRBD2 (6 bases). This CDR3 has 12 amino acids. The V end was cut by 8 bases, the J end by 7 bases, with 16 bases between. Germline CDR1 is SGHNT and CDR2 is YYREEE (reference sequence).